This T cell receptor (beta chain) is from a study of blood T cells in healthy people across ages (dated by TCRdb to between 2015 and 2016). For context, the study as a whole: In model experiments, template switching captured roughly one uniquely barcoded TCR beta cDNA molecule for every two T cells. To track age-related changes in TCR beta repertoire diversity, the study relied on deep sequencing normalized with unique cDNA molecular identifiers. The donors were split into four age groups: young (average 16 years), middle-aged (nearly 40), aged (62) and long-lived (roughly 77). To avoid experimental bias, donors of different ages were distributed randomly across sequencing lanes. The study analyzed two additional independent replicas of 1 million unique cDNA reads from the same blood draw for two donors, one aged 18 to 30 and one aged 80 or older.

The library was built by means of 5' RACE. The sequencing machine was an Illumina HiSeq 2500. A second PCR of roughly 7 to 12 cycles was run with a J-beta primer mix and a sample-barcoded 5' primer. A template-switch 5' adaptor carrying 12 random nucleotides introduced a unique molecular identifier onto each TCR beta cDNA molecule. Each sample yielded at least 3 million CDR3-containing paired-end reads. The Mint cDNA synthesis kit, primed by a TRBC-specific oligonucleotide, was used to synthesize first-strand cDNA from all RNA. All cDNA was treated with uracil-DNA glycosylase and then went through a first 18-cycle PCR with the universal primers M1SS and BC2_uni_R. The original methods were these. Each sample was normalized by randomly selecting 1 million high-quality reads, each carrying a distinct molecular identifier. Instead of being binned into consensus sequences, reads with shared molecular identifiers were discarded. MiTCR, with a Q25 quality threshold and the strictest error-elimination algorithm, was used for CDR3 identification, clonotype clustering and error correction. Lower-bound total TCR beta diversity was estimated with a nonparametric unseen species model using Euler transformation. TCRdb's own reprocessing of the public reads used fastp at Q25 and MiXCR and kept productive beta chains. CDR3 protein duplicates are merged, each entry listing the most common genes and DNA. The V and J calls were not made by the authors but by TCRdb's processing. The sample table shows almost 800,000 distinct CDR3 sequences, and 58% are seen once. Of the sample, about 20% is held by the ten largest clones.

Systemically healthy Caucasian individuals from Russia, 39 in total and aged about 6 to 95 years, were included as donors. Each donor gave 8 to 10 milliliters of peripheral blood, collected into EDTA-treated Vacutainer tubes. Ficoll-Paque density-gradient centrifugation was used to isolate PBMCs, with at least 7 million per sample. Total RNA, at least 6 micrograms per sample, was extracted from PBMCs with Trizol reagent. The percentages of naive CD45RAhigh/CD27high T cells were determined by flow cytometry on a PBMC aliquot from every donor. Remarks on this clonotype: This receptor's antigen is unknown. Qualities for individual bases were not recorded, and no much larger clone is one base off.

Broader findings and caveats from the paper: Conclusive comparison of naive and antigen-experienced compartments was prevented by the profiling of bulk unsorted PBMCs. A strong correlation was found between observed TCR beta diversity and the percentage of naive T cells measured by flow cytometry. Compared with the aged group, the long-lived group had more naive CD4+ T cells, fewer expanded clones and increased TCR diversity, a pattern suggesting age selection. Because the CMV infection status of the donors was unknown, age-related changes in expanded clonotypes may potentially have been confounded. As age increased, observed TCR beta diversity per million T cells dropped in a roughly linear way, and a significant reduction was already evident by age about 40. Estimates of total diversity based on one million sequenced T cells were regarded as lower bounds and as underestimates.

After removal of 7 bases from V and 3 bases from J, the junction retains 9 bases not matched to a gene. The CDR3 covers 14 residues, taking in both the cysteine and the phenylalanine. Only CDR3 DNA remains: 42 bases, in frame from the first base. Reading the germline V gene gives CDR1 MNHNS and CDR2 SASEGT. The sequenced sample was blood. Recombination linked TRBV6-1 to TRBJ2-7; TRBD1 aligns with 7 central bases. The origin of this receptor is a man aged 25 to 45 in good health. The bases are TGTGCCAGCAAAGGGGATGGGACAGTCTACGAGCAGTACTTC. This yields the protein CASKGDGTVYEQYF.